A single sample is the source of the 23 T cell receptor beta chains below, sequenced in a study of neurological immune-mediated disorders. Specified time point: longitudinal time-point 3. Via MiXCR, TCRdb re-called the 5' RACE reads, giving one row per CDR3 protein. The data contain about 81,000 distinct CDR3 sequences, 3.5% to 5.5% of them singletons. The sequenced material came from PBMCs. These receptors were collected from a woman in her fifties or sixties with multiple sclerosis.

In this sample, this clonotype turned up many times. The chain recombines TRBV7-8 with TRBJ1-6; 9 bases map to TRBD1. The CDR3 has 17 amino acids. The germline V gene encodes CDR1 SGHVS and CDR2 FQNEAQ. Trimming took 5 bases from V and 7 from J; bases not matched to a gene: 12. CDR3 in DNA: TGTGCCAGCAGCCCTAGGCGACAGGGGGTGGCGAATTCACCCCTCCACTTT. Its translation is CASSPRRQGVANSPLHF.

This clonotype showed up many times. The J gene is TRBJ1-6, the V gene TRBV5-1; possible D gene TRBD1, 5 bases. The CDR3 has 15 amino acids. The ends were cut back, 7 bases at V and 3 bases at J, with 14 bases in the middle. From germline, CDR1 is SGHRS and CDR2 YFSETQ. The DNA for the CDR3 is TGCGCCAGCGGCAGGGACGGGAACTATAATTCACCCCTCCACTTT. Translation: CASGRDGNYNSPLHF. Using reference TRBV5-1 and TRBJ1-6 for the parts outside the CDR3, the full variable domain is KAGVTQTPRYLIKTRGQQVTLSCSPISGHRSVSWYQQTPGQGLQFLFEYFSETQRNKGNFPGRFSGRQFSNSRSEMNVSTLELGDSALYLCASGRDGNYNSPLHFGNGTRLTVT.

This clonotype was counted at least ten times. The rearrangement joins TRBV25-1 to TRBJ1-1; D perhaps matches TRBD1 (6 bases). This CDR3 has 14 residues. V lost 5 bases and J lost 1, with 11 bases in between. Germline CDR1 and CDR2: MGHDK and SYGVNS. The CDR3, as DNA: TGTGCCAGCAGTCTCCTGACAGGGAACACTGAAGCTTTCTTT. Amino acids: CASSLLTGNTEAFF.

A few counts support this clonotype. V and J are TRBV5-1 and TRBJ2-1; possibly TRBD1 for D (6 bases). The V gene's germline CDR1 is SGHRS and CDR2 YFSETQ. V was pared by 0 bases and J by 4 bases, with 23 bases between. This CDR3 is built from 19 residues. In DNA form, the CDR3 reads TGCGCCAGCAGCTTGGCCCAAGGGGCAGGGGCCCTAATTTACAATGAGCAGTTCTTC. It is translated as CASSLAQGAGALIYNEQFF.

This clonotype was counted at least ten times. The genes are TRBV12-3 or TRBV12-4 and TRBJ2-5; 11 nucleotides align to TRBD1. With 5 bases clipped from V and 6 bases from J, the junction kept 11 bases outside the gene matches. This CDR3 comprises 16 residues. In DNA form, the CDR3 reads TGTGCCAGCAGTCCACAAGGGGGACAGGGGGTACAGACCCAGTACTTC. This codes for CASSPQGGQGVQTQYF.

This clonotype was detected many times. The chain uses TRBV18 and TRBJ1-1, with D unclear. CDR3 size: 14 residues. Germline values: CDR1 KGHSH, CDR2 LQKENI. V lost 1 base and J lost 1, with 7 bases in between. CDR3 amino acids: CASSPQGGNTEAFF. CDR3 bases: TGTGCCAGCTCACCACAGGGCGGGAACACTGAAGCTTTCTTT.

This clonotype was recorded at least ten times. The rearrangement joins TRBV5-1 to TRBJ1-1; 8 bases map to TRBD1. Germline assignment: CDR1 SGHRS and CDR2 YFSETQ. V shed 4 bases, J shed 7 bases, and the junction held 12 bases outside the gene matches. The CDR3 sequence is 15 residues long. The CDR3 bases are TGCGCCAGCAGCGTTACCGGGACAGGCGGCGGTGAAGCTTTCTTT. It yields the protein CASSVTGTGGGEAFF.

This clonotype came up many times. J is TRBJ2-3 and V is TRBV7-2, with 9 bases lining up with TRBD2. CDR1 and CDR2 (germline): SGHTA, FQGNSA. This CDR3 spans 14 amino acids. V shed 5 bases, J shed 8 bases, and the junction held 8 bases outside the gene matches. The chain's CDR3 is CASSPGSGGGTQYF. The CDR3 DNA reads TGTGCCAGCAGCCCCGGTAGCGGGGGTGGTACGCAGTATTTT. Full variable domain (missing parts from reference TRBV7-2 and TRBJ2-3): GAGVSQSPSNKVTEKGKDVELRCDPISGHTALYWYRQSLGQGLEFLIYFQGNSAPDKSGLPSDRFSAERTGGSVSTLTIQRTQQEDSAVYLCASSPGSGGGTQYFGPGTRLTVL.

This clonotype was seen at least ten times. The CDR3 coding sequence is TGCGCCAGCAGCCCGGGAGGGGATGGAAACACCATATATTTT. As protein: CASSPGGDGNTIYF. The chain carries TRBV5-1 and TRBJ1-3; maybe TRBD1 (5 bases). The CDR3 has 14 amino acids. V was cut by 4 bases and J by 3 bases, with 11 bases left in between. CDR1 is SGHRS and CDR2 is YFSETQ in the germline V gene. Combining the CDR3 with reference TRBV5-1 and TRBJ1-3 gives the whole variable domain KAGVTQTPRYLIKTRGQQVTLSCSPISGHRSVSWYQQTPGQGLQFLFEYFSETQRNKGNFPGRFSGRQFSNSRSEMNVSTLELGDSALYLCASSPGGDGNTIYFGEGSWLTVV.

This clonotype was picked up many times. This chain uses TRBV10-3 with TRBJ1-1; no reliable D call. The CDR3 contains 14 residues. Germline CDR1 ENHRY, CDR2 SYGVKD. Trimming took 0 bases from V and 0 from J, leaving 5 bases between them. Here the CDR3 DNA reads TGTGCCATCAGTGAGTCGTTTCTGAACACTGAAGCTTTCTTT. Translation: CAISESFLNTEAFF.

The chain combines TRBV27 with TRBJ2-3, with D possibly matching TRBD1 (6 bases). This CDR3 is 16 amino acids long. In germline, CDR1 is MNHEY, CDR2 SMNVEV (reference sequence). V dropped 5 bases and J dropped 4 bases, with 19 bases sitting between them. The CDR3, as DNA: TGTGCCAGCAGTACCCGACAGGTAGCCGGTCCAGATACGCAGTATTTT. It encodes CASSTRQVAGPDTQYF.

On this clonotype: At one end the junction does not follow the germline gene, possibly because of a read error. The rearrangement links TRBV10-3 to TRBJ1-6; maybe TRBD1 (5 bases). CDR3 length equals 14 residues. The germline V gene encodes CDR1 ENHRY and CDR2 SYGVKD. CDR3 sequence (DNA): TGTGTCATCACCAAGGACATGCATAATTCACCCCTCCACTTT. Amino acid sequence: CVITKDMHNSPLHF.

In its sample, this clonotype was seen many times. The chain's CDR3 is CSARSGTSGGASEQFF. Here the CDR3 DNA reads TGCAGTGCTAGGTCCGGGACTAGCGGGGGGGCTTCTGAGCAGTTCTTC. V usage is TRBV20-1 and J usage is TRBJ2-1; 16 bases fit TRBD2. Germline values: CDR1 DFQATT, CDR2 SNEGSKA (reference sequence). This CDR3 contains 16 residues. The J segment lost 9 bases and the V segment lost 3 bases, leaving 8 bases of the junction unmatched.

The table lists this clonotype with many counts. This chain uses TRBV25-1 with TRBJ1-2; D remains unclear. The CDR3 extends over 13 amino acids. Germline V CDR1 and CDR2: MGHDK, SYGVNS. The V gene lost 3 bases and the J gene lost 8 bases, with 13 bases spanning the gap. CDR3 loop: CASSDFLAGGYTF. The CDR3 DNA reads TGTGCCAGCAGTGATTTTCTCGCTGGCGGCTACACCTTC.

The sample holds many counts of this clonotype. The chain links TRBV7-9 to TRBJ2-1, with a weak D call TRBD2 (7 bases). This CDR3 has 15 amino acids. Germline-derived CDR1 and CDR2 are SEHNR and FQNEAQ (reference sequence). V dropped 5 bases and J dropped 4 bases, with 15 bases sitting between them. The CDR3 loop is CASSLGGGQYNEQFF. Written as DNA, the CDR3 is TGTGCCAGCAGCCTTGGGGGGGGCCAATACAATGAGCAGTTCTTC.

This clonotype was counted at least ten times. The rearrangement links TRBV20-1 to TRBJ2-7; TRBD2 matches 10 bases. The CDR3 covers 16 residues. CDR1 is DFQATT and CDR2 is SNEGSKA in the germline V gene (reference sequence). With 6 bases clipped from V and 5 bases from J, the junction kept 16 bases outside the gene matches. The CDR3 loop is CSADLPASGGTHEQYF. DNA for the CDR3: TGCAGTGCCGATCTTCCGGCTAGCGGGGGTACCCACGAGCAGTACTTC.

This clonotype was seen at least ten times. CDR3 nucleotides: TGTGCCAGCAGAACCGGGACTAACCAATACAATGAGCAGTTCTTC. This codes for CASRTGTNQYNEQFF. This chain links TRBV6-5 with TRBJ2-1; 7 bases fit TRBD2. Germline CDR1 MNHEY, CDR2 SVGAGI. The CDR3 consists of 15 residues. The junction had 9 bases not matched to a gene; V was cut back by 6 bases and J by 4 bases.

Turning to this clonotype: This may be a read error: a much more frequent sequence differs by one nucleotide. CDR3 loop: CTSSFLRGKDTQYF. The CDR3 nucleotides are TGTACCAGCAGTTTCCTGAGGGGGAAGGATACGCAGTATTTT. The chain recombines TRBV12-3 or TRBV12-4 with TRBJ2-3; D may be TRBD1 (6 bases). CDR3 size: 14 residues.

The table lists this clonotype with many counts. This chain joins TRBV15 and TRBJ1-2; 7 positions agree with TRBD1. The germline V gene has CDR1 LNHNV and CDR2 YYDKDF (reference sequence). The CDR3 loop spans 14 amino acids. V lost 3 bases and J lost 4; bases outside the gene matches: 5. The CDR3 DNA reads TGTGCCACCAGCAGGCAGACAGGGCCCTATGGCTACACCTTC. It is translated as CATSRQTGPYGYTF.

This clonotype has a count of ten or more. The genes are TRBV5-1 and TRBJ2-2, with D possibly being TRBD1 (5 bases). Trimming took off 0 bases at V and 1 base at J, with 16 bases between the two ends. The CDR3 is made up of 18 amino acids. Germline V lookup: CDR1 SGHRS, CDR2 YFSETQ. The CDR3 DNA follows: TGCGCCAGCAGCTTGGCCTTTCTAGGTACAGGGAACACCGGGGAGCTGTTTTTT. The encoded protein is CASSLAFLGTGNTGELFF.

This clonotype was seen repeatedly, ten times or more. V is TRBV20-1 and J is TRBJ1-1; 7 nucleotides agree with TRBD1. This CDR3 has 14 residues. Losses at the gene ends were 6 bases for V and 2 bases for J; bases not matched to a gene: 9. Germline loops: CDR1 DFQATT, CDR2 SNEGSKA (reference sequence). CDR3 sequence: CSARGGQSNTEAFF. CDR3 sequence (DNA): TGCAGTGCCCGGGGGGGACAGAGCAACACTGAAGCTTTCTTT.

This clonotype was counted at least ten times. The V call is TRBV5-1, the J call TRBJ2-3; D is ambiguous. With 4 bases removed from V and 1 base from J, the gap between germline ends came to 13 bases. CDR3 length equals 15 residues. The germline V gene encodes CDR1 SGHRS and CDR2 YFSETQ. CDR3 amino acids: CASSQDFHGTDTQYF. The CDR3 nucleotides read TGCGCCAGCAGCCAGGATTTTCACGGCACAGATACGCAGTATTTT.

This clonotype was seen only a few times. This rearrangement joins TRBV13 to TRBJ2-3, with unresolved D. The length of the CDR3 is 13 residues. Germline assignment: CDR1 PRHDT and CDR2 FYEKMQ (reference sequence). V lost 5 bases, J lost 6 bases, and 12 bases lay in between. The CDR3 loop is CASSTPPGDTQYF. The CDR3 nucleotides read TGTGCCAGCAGCACGCCGCCTGGGGATACGCAGTATTTT.